Listed here are 5 T cell receptor beta chains from one sample, sequenced in a study of cytomegalovirus exposure and HLA in healthy donors. Method: immunoSEQ multiplex PCR; TCRdb's copy keeps in-frame clones and lacks some. The table shows some 180,000 clones, with about 89% occurring only once. Sequenced: PBMCs. These receptors were taken from a man aged 30-40 years in good health and CMV-seropositive.

This clone was seen just once. The rearrangement joins TRBV13 to TRBJ2-6; D ambiguous. CDR3 size: 19 residues. The germline V gene encodes CDR1 PRHDT and CDR2 FYEKMQ (reference sequence). Trimming took off 2 bases at V and 0 bases at J, with 17 bases between the two ends. The chain's CDR3 is CASSLRVRTPSSGANVLTF. For the CDR3, the DNA is TGTGCCAGCAGCTTACGGGTGCGGACCCCCTCCTCTGGGGCCAACGTCCTGACTTTC.

The rearrangement uses TRBV6-1 and TRBJ2-1, with 12 nucleotides matching TRBD2. CDR3 length equals 15 residues. Germline CDR1 is MNHNS and CDR2 is SASEGT. V lost 5 bases and J lost 7; bases outside the gene matches: 6. In nucleotides, the CDR3 is TGTGCCAGCAGTCGACTAGCGGGGGACTCGAATGAGCAGTTCTTC. Amino acids: CASSRLAGDSNEQFF.

The chain carries TRBV29-1 and TRBJ1-2; weak D call: TRBD1 (5 bases). Germline V gene sequence: CDR1 SQVTM, CDR2 ANQGSEA. There are 13 residues in the CDR3. The V and J ends lost 3 bases and 8 bases respectively, with 16 bases between them. The CDR3 nucleotides read TGCAGCGTTGATGATGAGGGACCGGGAGGCTACACCTTC. The encoded protein is CSVDDEGPGGYTF.

In its sample, this clone was seen a few times. The CDR3 DNA reads as TGTGCCAGCAGTGACGACGACAGCACAGATACGCAGTATTTT. Its protein is CASSDDDSTDTQYF. The chain has TRBV6-4 and TRBJ2-3; no clear D gene. The CDR3 runs 14 residues. The germline gives CDR1 MRHNA, CDR2 SNTAGT. The germline V and J ends were trimmed by 2 bases and 0 bases, with 6 bases remaining between them.

The chain is built from TRBV30 and TRBJ1-6; unclear D gene. Trimming took off 1 base at V and 10 bases at J, with 14 bases between the two ends. CDR1 and CDR2 from the germline V gene are GTSNPN and SVGIG (reference sequence). CDR3 length: 14 amino acids. CDR3 bases: TGTGCCTGGAGTGAGATGACATTCCCCTCACCCCTCCACTTT. Translated, it gives CAWSEMTFPSPLHF.